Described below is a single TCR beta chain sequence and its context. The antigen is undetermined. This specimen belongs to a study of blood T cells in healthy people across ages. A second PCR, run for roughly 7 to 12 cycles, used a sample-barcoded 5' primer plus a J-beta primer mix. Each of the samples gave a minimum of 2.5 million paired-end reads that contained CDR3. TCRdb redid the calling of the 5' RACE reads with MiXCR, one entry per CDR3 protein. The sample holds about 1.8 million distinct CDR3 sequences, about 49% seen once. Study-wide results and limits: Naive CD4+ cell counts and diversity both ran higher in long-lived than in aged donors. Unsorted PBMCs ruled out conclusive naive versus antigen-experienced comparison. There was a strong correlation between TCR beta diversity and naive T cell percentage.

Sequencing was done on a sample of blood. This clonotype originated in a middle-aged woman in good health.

CDR3 DNA: TGTGCCAGCAGCTTAGGACTGACAGGGAGCATGGACAATGAGCAGTTCTTC. Translating gives CASSLGLTGSMDNEQFF. The chain uses TRBV11-2 and TRBJ2-1; 7 nucleotides match TRBD1. Germline lookup yields CDR1 SGHAT and CDR2 FQNNGV. V lost 1 base, J lost 5 bases, and 11 bases stayed unmatched. The CDR3 loop spans 17 amino acids.